Each of the 28 T cell receptor beta chains below was sequenced from the same sample in a study of blood T cell repertoires in COVID-19. The protocol was immunoSEQ multiplex PCR, while the TCRdb copy is restricted to in-frame clones and leaves out a portion. Here the sample spans about 260,000 clones, 70% to 90% being singletons. Sequenced input: PBMCs or T cells enriched from blood (not recorded which). Receptor source: a man aged 45-65 years who had been exposed to COVID-19.

The J gene is TRBJ1-1, the V gene TRBV18; 10 bases are shared with TRBD1. The CDR3 loop spans 15 amino acids. Trimming at V came to 3 bases and at J to 1 base, leaving 2 bases not matched to a gene. Germline CDR1 reads KGHSH; CDR2 reads LQKENI. Here the CDR3 DNA reads TGTGCCAGCTCACCGACAGGGGGCGAGAACACTGAAGCTTTCTTT. This translates into CASSPTGGENTEAFF.

This chain uses TRBV7-2 with TRBJ1-1; D gene uncertain. The CDR3 is 13 amino acids. V was cut by 5 bases and J by 3 bases, with 10 bases left in between. Germline-derived CDR1 and CDR2 are SGHTA and FQGNSA. In nucleotides, the CDR3 is TGTGCCAGCAGCCGGAGGAGGGACACTGAAGCTTTCTTT. Amino acid sequence: CASSRRRDTEAFF.

V is TRBV12-3 or TRBV12-4 and J is TRBJ1-2; D gene unclear. V was shortened by 3 bases and J by 7 bases, with 12 bases between the two germline ends. The CDR3 length is 13 residues. CDR3 coding DNA: TGTGCCAGCAGTTTGCCCGGGAGTAGTGGCTACACCTTC. It specifies CASSLPGSSGYTF.

In this sample, this clone turned up once. The CDR3 sequence is CASSLRDGDYGYTF. The DNA for the CDR3 is TGTGCCAGCAGCCTCCGGGATGGCGACTATGGCTACACCTTC. The chain carries TRBV3-1 (or the pseudogene TRBV3-2) and TRBJ1-2; D ambiguous. CDR1 is LGHDT, CDR2 YNNKEL, per germline (reference sequence). The CDR3 is 14 amino acids. V was trimmed by 4 bases and J by 3 bases, leaving 12 bases between them.

The chain links TRBV7-9 to TRBJ2-1; 9 bases match TRBD2. The CDR3 loop spans 19 amino acids. V lost 7 bases, J lost 8 bases, and 24 bases stayed unmatched. Germline CDR1 reads SEHNR; CDR2 reads FQNEAQ (reference sequence). The DNA of the CDR3 is TGTGCCAGCACCAAACGAGGGCTAGCGGGAACCCCCTTTAGGGATGAGCAGTTCTTC. Protein: CASTKRGLAGTPFRDEQFF. Drawing the rest from reference TRBV7-9 and TRBJ2-1, the complete variable domain is DTGVSQNPRHKITKRGQNVTFRCDPISEHNRLYWYRQTLGQGPEFLTYFQNEAQLEKSRLLSDRFSAERPKGSFSTLEIQRTEQGDSAMYLCASTKRGLAGTPFRDEQFFGPGTRLTVL.

This clone was counted a few times. The V and J genes are TRBV19 and TRBJ1-2, with 9 bases identical to TRBD1. With V trimmed by 3 bases and J by 0 bases, 11 bases remained unmatched. Germline values: CDR1 LNHDA, CDR2 SQIVND (reference sequence). The CDR3 length is 18 residues. Here the CDR3 reads CASSIGIGRTGANYGYTF. CDR3 in DNA: TGTGCCAGTAGTATTGGAATCGGACGGACAGGGGCTAACTATGGCTACACCTTC.

This clone appeared a single time. J is TRBJ2-1 and V is TRBV28; TRBD2 might be the D (6 bases). Trimming shortened V by 6 bases and J by 9 bases, and 15 bases separated the two germline ends. The CDR3 runs 13 residues. Germline V gives CDR1 MDHEN, CDR2 SYDVKM. The CDR3 DNA is TGTGCCAGCAGCACGGGTTGGAGGGGTGAGCAGTTCTTC. Translating it yields CASSTGWRGEQFF.

The rearrangement links TRBV24-1 to TRBJ1-4, with a possible D match to TRBD1 (5 bases). The V and J ends lost 10 bases and 0 bases respectively, with 17 bases between them. The CDR3 is 16 residues long. Per the germline V gene, CDR1 is KGHDR and CDR2 is SFDVKD. CDR3 amino acids: CATVGLGRATNEKLFF. CDR3 coding DNA: TGTGCCACGGTGGGGCTAGGTAGGGCAACTAATGAAAAACTGTTTTTT.

The chain combines TRBV5-1 with TRBJ1-2; 8 nucleotides align to TRBD1. The CDR3 totals 14 residues. J was trimmed by 8 bases and V by 0 bases; bases with no gene match: 6. Germline lookup yields CDR1 SGHRS and CDR2 YFSETQ. The CDR3 sequence: CASSLGQGAIGYTF. CDR3 in DNA: TGCGCCAGCAGCTTGGGGCAGGGGGCGATCGGCTACACCTTC.

The chain joins TRBV24-1 to TRBJ2-5; 11 bases match TRBD1. From germline, CDR1 is KGHDR and CDR2 SFDVKD. After removal of 7 bases from V and 5 bases from J, the junction contained 5 bases not matched to a gene. There are 14 residues in the CDR3. The CDR3 nucleotides read TGTGCCACCAGCTGGACAGGGGGCTCGGAGACCCAGTACTTC. This codes for CATSWTGGSETQYF.

This chain connects TRBV25-1 to TRBJ2-7; the D gene is possibly TRBD1 (6 bases). The germline V gene encodes CDR1 MGHDK and CDR2 SYGVNS. The germline V and J ends were trimmed by 4 bases and 0 bases, with 13 bases remaining between them. There are 15 residues in the CDR3. CDR3 coding DNA: TGTGCCAGCAGTGTTATGAGAGGGGGCTCCTACGAGCAGTACTTC. Amino acid sequence: CASSVMRGGSYEQYF.

This chain uses TRBV6-5 with TRBJ2-7; TRBD1 might be the D (6 bases). The germline V gene has CDR1 MNHEY and CDR2 SVGAGI. Deletions cut 10 bases from V and 0 bases from J, with 13 bases between. The CDR3 loop spans 13 amino acids. CDR3: CATMRDISYEQYV. CDR3 in DNA: TGTGCCACAATGAGGGACATCTCCTACGAGCAGTACGTC.

This chain connects TRBV28 to TRBJ1-4, with D possibly matching TRBD1 (5 bases). The CDR3 totals 12 residues. Germline CDR1 and CDR2: MDHEN and SYDVKM. With 8 bases removed from V and 7 bases from J, the gap between germline ends came to 11 bases. The CDR3 coding sequence is TGTGCCAGCTCAGGGTGGGGTGAAAAACTGTTTTTT. Encoded protein: CASSGWGEKLFF.

The rearrangement joins TRBV6-2 or TRBV6-3 to TRBJ1-5, with a weak D call TRBD1 (5 bases). Trimming shortened V by 2 bases and J by 1 base, and 9 bases separated the two germline ends. Germline V CDR1 and CDR2: MNHEY, SVGEGT. The CDR3 consists of 15 residues. The DNA for the CDR3 is TGTGCCAGCAGTTACAGGGGCCTAAGCAATCAGCCCCAGCATTTT. Translation: CASSYRGLSNQPQHF.

V and J are TRBV28 and TRBJ1-2; 7 bases map to TRBD1. The J segment lost 8 bases and the V segment lost 3 bases, leaving 6 bases of the junction unmatched. In germline, CDR1 is MDHEN, CDR2 SYDVKM. The CDR3 is made up of 13 amino acids. CDR3 DNA: TGTGCCAGCAGTTTCGAGACAGGGAACGGCTACACCTTC. Its translation: CASSFETGNGYTF.

This chain links TRBV11-3 with TRBJ2-1; 9 bases are shared with TRBD2. The V and J ends lost 4 bases and 4 bases, in that order; junction bases with no gene match: 2. Per the germline V gene, CDR1 is SGHNT and CDR2 is YENEEA. The CDR3 is 14 residues long. The CDR3 sequence: CASSSTSGYNEQFF. CDR3 DNA: TGTGCCAGCAGCTCGACTAGCGGATACAATGAGCAGTTCTTC.

The chain carries TRBV5-6 and TRBJ1-5, with TRBD1 matching over 9 bases. The CDR3 has 15 amino acids. Germline-derived CDR1 and CDR2 are SGHDT and YYEEEE. Trimming at V came to 1 base and at J to 3 bases, leaving 2 bases not matched to a gene. DNA for the CDR3: TGTGCCAGCAGCTTGTGGGACAGGGACAATCAGCCCCAGCATTTT. Its translation: CASSLWDRDNQPQHF.

This chain connects TRBV11-1 to TRBJ2-5; TRBD1 matches at 10 bases. Germline CDR1 and CDR2: SGHAT and FQDESV (reference sequence). The CDR3 has 15 residues. J gave up 5 bases and V 5 bases, and 8 bases lay outside the gene matches. CDR3 DNA sequence: TGTGCCAGCAGCCCCCGACAGGGGGCTCGGGAGACCCAGTACTTC. Translating it yields CASSPRQGARETQYF.

The chain uses TRBV2 and TRBJ1-5, with a tentative D call TRBD1 (6 bases). Per germline, CDR1 SNHLY and CDR2 FYNNEI. Trimming removed 8 bases at V and 6 bases at J, with 17 bases between. This CDR3 region has 14 residues. The DNA for the CDR3 is TGTGCCAGCCAACCTGCAGGGGTCCTTCAGCCCCAGCATTTT. Amino acid sequence: CASQPAGVLQPQHF.

This clone has only a few counts. J is TRBJ1-1 and V is TRBV7-9, with D tentatively TRBD1 (5 bases). The CDR3 spans 13 residues. The germline V gene has CDR1 SEHNR and CDR2 FQNEAQ (reference sequence). Trimming pared 6 bases from V and 4 bases from J, leaving 12 bases between. In DNA form, the CDR3 reads TGTGCCAGCAGTGACATCAGGGTCACTGAAGCTTTCTTT. Encoded protein: CASSDIRVTEAFF.

The J gene is TRBJ2-5, the V gene TRBV24-1; TRBD2 matches at 9 bases. In germline, CDR1 is KGHDR, CDR2 SFDVKD. V lost 4 bases, J lost 5 bases, and 7 bases stayed unmatched. The CDR3 is made up of 15 amino acids. CDR3 nucleotides: TGTGCCACCAGTGACCCCCGGACTAGCGTGGAGACCCAGTACTTC. It translates to CATSDPRTSVETQYF.

This chain links TRBV10-3 with TRBJ2-7, with 7 bases fitting TRBD1. CDR3 size: 12 residues. CDR1 is ENHRY, CDR2 SYGVKD, per germline. CDR3 region: CAISESPDRLHV. CDR3 sequence (DNA): TGTGCCATCAGTGAGTCGCCGGACAGGCTGCACGTC.

The genes are TRBV11-3 and TRBJ1-2; the D gene is possibly TRBD1 (6 bases). Germline V gene data show CDR1 as SGHNT and CDR2 as YENEEA. Trimming pared 0 bases from V and 6 bases from J, leaving 8 bases between. CDR3 length: 13 residues. The CDR3 region is CASSLEAGDGYTF. In DNA, the CDR3 is TGTGCCAGCAGCTTAGAAGCAGGGGATGGCTACACCTTC.

The J gene is TRBJ1-1, the V gene TRBV7-9, with 9 bases that match TRBD1. Germline CDR1 SEHNR, CDR2 FQNEAQ (reference sequence). With 1 base clipped from V and 5 bases from J, the junction kept 5 bases outside the gene matches. CDR3 size: 15 residues. The CDR3 coding sequence is TGTGCCAGCAGCTTAGTGGGACAGGGAGTTACTGAAGCTTTCTTT. Translating it yields CASSLVGQGVTEAFF.

This clone was seen a handful of times. The V call is TRBV7-8, the J call TRBJ1-1; 11 bases fit TRBD1. The CDR3 sequence is 19 residues long. V lost 3 bases and J lost 3; bases outside the gene matches: 15. Germline V gene lookup returns CDR1 SGHVS and CDR2 FQNEAQ. CDR3 residues: CASSFISSWGQGGYTEAFF. CDR3 coding DNA: TGTGCCAGCAGCTTTATTTCGTCCTGGGGACAGGGGGGGTACACTGAAGCTTTCTTT.

In DNA form, the CDR3 reads TGTGCCAGCAGCTCCTCACGGACTAGCGGGGGGAAAGATACGCAGTATTTT. Translation: CASSSSRTSGGKDTQYF. The chain carries TRBV5-8 and TRBJ2-3; 14 bases agree with TRBD2. V dropped 3 bases and J dropped 5; count of bases not matched to a gene: 8. Germline loops: CDR1 SGHTS, CDR2 YDEGEE. CDR3 length equals 17 residues. Full variable domain (rest looked up from reference TRBV5-8 and TRBJ2-3): EAGVTQSPTHLIKTRGQQATLRCSPISGHTSVYWYQQALGLGLQFLLWYDEGEERNRGNFPPRFSGRQFPNYSSELNVNALELEDSALYLCASSSSRTSGGKDTQYFGPGTRLTVL.

The chain employs TRBV10-3 and TRBJ1-1; weak D call: TRBD1 (6 bases). Germline-derived CDR1 and CDR2 are ENHRY and SYGVKD. The CDR3 has 13 amino acids. With 5 bases removed from V and 7 bases from J, the gap between germline ends came to 14 bases. The CDR3 DNA is TGTGCCATCAGTTACAGGGAAAGGGATGAAGCTTTCTTT. It yields the protein CAISYRERDEAFF.

The J gene is TRBJ2-7, the V gene TRBV15, with 7 positions matching TRBD1. The germline V gene has CDR1 LNHNV and CDR2 YYDKDF (reference sequence). Trimming cost V 0 bases and J 7 bases; bases outside gene matches: 3. CDR3 length: 13 amino acids. This chain's CDR3 is CATSRDRDREQYF. CDR3 in DNA: TGTGCCACCAGCAGAGATCGGGACAGAGAGCAGTACTTC.